Sequencing of this T cell receptor beta chain was carried out in a study of T-cell reconstitution after alpha-beta-depleted transplantation in children. Study results and caveats: T-cell numbers and diversity, one year after transplant, stemmed largely from T cells that were newly produced.

Germline V lookup: CDR1 LNHDA, CDR2 SQIVND (reference sequence). The CDR3 consists of 11 residues. V was clipped by 7 bases and J by 9 bases, with 10 bases between them. It was with unique molecular identifiers that the TCRbeta library was prepared. MiXCR, run by TCRdb on the PCR reads, gives a single entry per CDR3 protein. Counted here are approximately 1,000,000 distinct CDR3 sequences, about 29% occurring once; the ten biggest clones make up approximately 30%. This clonotype was observed a handful of times. Its target is not known. This sequence originates from a boy less than two years old who had a stem cell transplant for SCID, so the T cells may come from the graft donor. The chain combines TRBV19 with TRBJ2-1; D is possibly TRBD2 (5 bases). The sequencing here drew on PBMCs, mostly from graft donor cells, taken 360 days after TCRalphabeta/CD19-depleted stem cell transplant. This CDR3 is CASTLGIEQFF. For the CDR3, the DNA is TGTGCCAGTACCCTCGGGATTGAGCAGTTCTTC.